This T cell receptor (beta chain) was identified in a study of PD-1 blockade in classical Hodgkin lymphoma. No patient escaped relapse after autologous stem cell transplantation, and brentuximab vedotin exposure varied. Sequenced by immunoSEQ multiplex PCR; TCRdb stores in-frame clones only, minus some. The table shows roughly 140,000 clones, with about 81% occurring only once. Germline lookup yields CDR1 MNHNY and CDR2 SVGAGI (reference sequence). CDR3 size: 13 residues. V lost 6 bases, J lost 1 base, and 2 bases stayed unmatched. The gene calls are TRBV6-6 and TRBJ1-1, with 7 bases fitting TRBD1. The clonotype comes from a human donor with classical Hodgkin lymphoma. The source was peripheral blood mononuclear cells (PBMCs), collected before the second cycle of nivolumab. CDR3 DNA sequence: TGTGCCAGCAGCCGGGACAGGAACACTGAAGCTTTCTTT. This encodes CASSRDRNTEAFF.